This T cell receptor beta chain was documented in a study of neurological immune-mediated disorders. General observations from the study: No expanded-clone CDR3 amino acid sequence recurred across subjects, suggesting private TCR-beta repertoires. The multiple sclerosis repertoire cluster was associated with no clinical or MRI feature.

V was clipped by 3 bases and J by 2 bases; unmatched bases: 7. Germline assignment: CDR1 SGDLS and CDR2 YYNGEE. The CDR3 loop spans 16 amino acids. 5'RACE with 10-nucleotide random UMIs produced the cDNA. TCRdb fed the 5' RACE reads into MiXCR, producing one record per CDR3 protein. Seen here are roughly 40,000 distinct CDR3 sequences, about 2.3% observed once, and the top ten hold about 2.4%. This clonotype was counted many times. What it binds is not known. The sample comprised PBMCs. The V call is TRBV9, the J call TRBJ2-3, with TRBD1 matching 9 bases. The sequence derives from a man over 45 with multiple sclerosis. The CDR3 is CASSATGTGITDTQYF. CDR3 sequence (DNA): TGTGCCAGCAGCGCCACCGGGACAGGGATCACAGATACGCAGTATTTT.